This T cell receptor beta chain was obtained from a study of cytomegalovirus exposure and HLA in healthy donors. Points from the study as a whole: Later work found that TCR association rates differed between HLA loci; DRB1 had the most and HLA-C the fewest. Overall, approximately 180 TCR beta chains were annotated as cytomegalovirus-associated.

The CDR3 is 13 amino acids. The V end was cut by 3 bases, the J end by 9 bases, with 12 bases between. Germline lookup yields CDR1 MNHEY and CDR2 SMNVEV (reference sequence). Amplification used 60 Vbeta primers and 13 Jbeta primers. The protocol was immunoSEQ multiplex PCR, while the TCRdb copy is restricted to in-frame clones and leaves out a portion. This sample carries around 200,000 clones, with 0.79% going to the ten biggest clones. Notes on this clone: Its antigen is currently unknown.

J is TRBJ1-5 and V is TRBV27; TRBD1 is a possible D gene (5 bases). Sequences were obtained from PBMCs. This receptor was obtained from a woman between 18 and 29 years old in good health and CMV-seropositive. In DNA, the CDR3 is TGTGCCAGCAGTTTGGGTCAGGGCCCGCCCCAGCATTTT. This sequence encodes CASSLGQGPPQHF.